A single sample gave rise to the 14 T cell receptor beta chains below, sequenced in a study of T-cell memory formation after mild COVID-19. TCRdb re-called the 5' RACE reads through MiXCR, storing one row per CDR3 protein. Among about 560,000 distinct CDR3 sequences listed, roughly 17% were seen once. Sequenced: PBMCs or a T cell subset sorted from them (not recorded which). Receptors originate from an adult woman who had mild COVID-19 (a few samples of this study predate the infection). Cell type and time point are not known.

V is TRBV7-6 and J is TRBJ2-2; D possibly corresponds to TRBD2 (6 bases). CDR1 SGHVS and CDR2 FNYEAQ come from the germline V gene. V lost 1 base, J lost 7 bases, and 13 bases lay in between. The CDR3 length is 15 residues. CDR3 sequence: CASSLVGLANGELFF. The CDR3 DNA is TGTGCCAGCAGCTTAGTGGGCCTAGCGAACGGGGAGCTGTTTTTT.

The rearrangement joins TRBV9 to TRBJ2-3; TRBD2 is a possible D gene (5 bases). The germline V gene has CDR1 SGDLS and CDR2 YYNGEE. The ends were cut back, 1 base at V and 0 bases at J, with 9 bases in the middle. The CDR3 contains 15 residues. CDR3 sequence reads: CASSVRGASTDTQYF. The DNA for the CDR3 is TGTGCCAGCAGCGTACGGGGAGCTAGCACAGATACGCAGTATTTT.

The rearrangement uses TRBV19 and TRBJ1-5; 10 bases fit TRBD1. The CDR3 length is 17 residues. The germline gives CDR1 LNHDA, CDR2 SQIVND (reference sequence). Unmatched junction bases numbered 8, after V lost 5 bases and J lost 1 base. DNA for the CDR3: TGTGCCAGTAGTCGGTGGACAGGGGGGGACAGCAATCAGCCCCAGCATTTT. This sequence encodes CASSRWTGGDSNQPQHF.

The chain combines TRBV7-9 with TRBJ2-7, with 9 bases fitting TRBD1. The germline V gene has CDR1 SEHNR and CDR2 FQNEAQ (reference sequence). This CDR3 is 14 amino acids long. J was trimmed by 3 bases and V by 4 bases; bases with no gene match: 4. The CDR3, as DNA: TGTGCCAGCAGCTCCGGACAGGGGTTCTACGAGCAGTACTTC. This sequence encodes CASSSGQGFYEQYF.

This chain links TRBV4-3 with TRBJ1-5; D unresolved. The germline gives CDR1 LGHNA, CDR2 YSLEER. Trimming cost V 0 bases and J 5 bases, with 11 bases left between them. The CDR3 length is 15 residues. The CDR3 nucleotides read TGCGCCAGCAGCCAAGATTACGAGGGTTATCAGCCCCAGCATTTT. As protein: CASSQDYEGYQPQHF.

This clonotype turned up a few times. The chain employs TRBV14 and TRBJ1-1, with D maybe TRBD1 (6 bases). Germline CDR1 reads SGHDN; CDR2 reads FVKESK. Trimming took off 3 bases at V and 8 bases at J, with 19 bases between the two ends. The CDR3 contains 15 residues. The CDR3 is CASSQEITGLSEAFF. The CDR3 DNA is TGTGCCAGCAGCCAGGAAATTACAGGGCTCTCCGAAGCTTTCTTT.

This clonotype was counted a few times. V and J are TRBV20-1 and TRBJ2-1, with TRBD1 matching 7 bases. V was pared by 5 bases and J by 3 bases, with 10 bases of the junction left unmatched. The CDR3 consists of 15 residues. The germline CDR1 and CDR2 sequences are DFQATT and SNEGSKA (reference sequence). The CDR3 spells CSAGGDSYNYNEQFF. For the CDR3, the DNA is TGCAGTGCTGGTGGGGACAGTTATAACTACAATGAGCAGTTCTTC.

The rearrangement uses TRBV24-1 and TRBJ1-2; D not resolved. Trimming removed 3 bases at V and 1 base at J, with 8 bases between. This CDR3 contains 14 residues. Germline CDR1 reads KGHDR; CDR2 reads SFDVKD. This chain's CDR3 is CATSDPPDNYGYTF. The CDR3 DNA is TGTGCCACCAGTGATCCCCCGGATAACTATGGCTACACCTTC.

The chain is built from TRBV28 and TRBJ1-2; 8 bases are shared with TRBD1. This CDR3 spans 14 amino acids. In germline, CDR1 is MDHEN, CDR2 SYDVKM. V shed 2 bases and J 5 bases; nucleotides not matched to a gene: 4. Written as DNA, the CDR3 is TGTGCCAGCAGTTTACCGGGACAGGAGTATGGCTACACCTTC. It specifies CASSLPGQEYGYTF.

This clonotype appeared many times. The rearrangement joins TRBV3-1 to TRBJ2-7, with D maybe TRBD2 (5 bases). The V end lost 0 bases, the J end lost 9 bases, and 12 bases lay between the germline ends. Per germline, CDR1 LGHDT and CDR2 YNNKEL (reference sequence). The CDR3 sequence is 13 residues long. CDR3 sequence reads: CASSQDVEGRQYF. In DNA, the CDR3 is TGTGCCAGCAGCCAAGATGTAGAGGGAAGGCAGTACTTC.

The CDR3 spells CAGSVARTQYF. The CDR3 nucleotides read TGTGCCGGGTCGGTTGCGCGGACCCAGTACTTC. The chain couples TRBV19 to TRBJ2-5; D is unclear. This CDR3 is 11 amino acids long. V lost 11 bases and J 7 bases, leaving 14 bases between the germline ends. CDR1 and CDR2 (germline): LNHDA, SQIVND (reference sequence).

The chain combines TRBV13 with TRBJ2-7; the match to TRBD1 covers 9 bases. The CDR3 extends over 16 amino acids. V lost 5 bases and J lost 6; bases outside the gene matches: 14. CDR1 and CDR2 (germline): PRHDT, FYEKMQ (reference sequence). CDR3 coding DNA: TGTGCCAGCAGCCCCTCGGTGTGGGACAGGGTGGGCGAGCAGTACTTC. This codes for CASSPSVWDRVGEQYF.

This clonotype was counted between two and nine times. The rearrangement uses TRBV4-3 and TRBJ2-5, with 9 bases matching TRBD1. The ends lost 0 bases at V and 5 bases at J; junction bases unmatched: 4. The germline CDR1 and CDR2 sequences are LGHNA and YSLEER. The CDR3 consists of 15 residues. The CDR3 here is CASSQEDRGYETQYF. The CDR3 region has the DNA TGCGCCAGCAGCCAAGAGGACAGGGGATACGAGACCCAGTACTTC.

The chain carries TRBV10-3 and TRBJ1-2; the D is unclear. Trimming removed 2 bases at V and 4 bases at J, with 14 bases between. Germline assignment: CDR1 ENHRY and CDR2 SYGVKD. This CDR3 region has 15 residues. The CDR3 DNA reads as TGTGCCATCAGTGAGGAGACCGGACCTTCCTATGGCTACACCTTC. As protein: CAISEETGPSYGYTF.